These 2 T cell receptor beta chains were all obtained from the same sample, sequenced in a study of OX40 agonist ivuxolimab in advanced cancers. Sequenced by immunoSEQ multiplex PCR; TCRdb stores in-frame clones only, minus some. The sample has some 17,000 clones; roughly 78% are singletons. The starting material was CD4+ or CD8+ T cells sorted from blood, obtained in a trial of the OX40 agonist ivuxolimab. The receptors shown here come from an adult with an advanced solid tumor such as melanoma, head and neck, liver or kidney cancer.

The chain joins TRBV7-9 to TRBJ2-5, with D tentatively TRBD2 (6 bases). The CDR3 has 13 amino acids. With 5 bases removed from V and 4 bases from J, the gap between germline ends came to 11 bases. CDR1 and CDR2 (germline): SEHNR, FQNEAQ (reference sequence). CDR3 nucleotides: TGTGCCAGCAGCCGGGGGAACTCAGAGACCCAGTACTTC. This gives the protein CASSRGNSETQYF.

The chain joins TRBV27 to TRBJ1-5, with a tentative D call TRBD1 (5 bases). The CDR3 runs 16 residues. Trimming took off 3 bases at V and 1 base at J, with 13 bases between the two ends. Germline V gene data show CDR1 as MNHEY and CDR2 as SMNVEV (reference sequence). CDR3 DNA sequence: TGTGCCAGCAGTTTCATTGGAGGGGTAAGCAATCAGCCCCAGCATTTT. Its protein product is CASSFIGGVSNQPQHF.